A single sample is the source of the 9 T cell receptor beta chains below, sequenced in a study of T cell repertoires in cytomegalovirus infection. Their recognized antigens are unknown. Using its own MiXCR run on the reads, TCRdb lists one record per CDR3 protein. The table has hundreds of thousands of distinct CDR3 sequences, approximately 33% seen once. The sample in question was cultured CD8+ T cells from PBMCs, obtained from culture after CMV antigen stimulation. The origin of the receptors is a human donor in good health (CMV status not recorded). Some clones in this sample may be carry-over from other donors' samples.

In its sample, this clonotype was seen a few times. J is TRBJ1-2 and V is TRBV25-1, with D possibly TRBD1 on 5 matching bases. Trimming pared 2 bases from V and 5 bases from J, leaving 12 bases between. CDR3 size: 14 residues. CDR1 and CDR2 (germline): MGHDK, SYGVNS. This CDR3 reads CASSERGPLYGYTF. The CDR3 region has the DNA TGTGCCAGCAGTGAACGGGGACCGCTTTATGGCTACACCTTC.

The chain employs TRBV3-1 and TRBJ1-2; D remains ambiguous. Per germline, CDR1 LGHDT and CDR2 YNNKEL (reference sequence). This CDR3 spans 20 amino acids. V was cut by 4 bases and J by 3 bases, with 30 bases left in between. The DNA for the CDR3 is TGTGCCAGCAGCCTTTCGGGCGCAGTAATTAATCGAGGAACCCACTATGGCTACACCTTC. As protein: CASSLSGAVINRGTHYGYTF.

Only a few counts were recorded for this clonotype. The V and J genes are TRBV11-3 and TRBJ2-1, with D perhaps matching TRBD1 (5 bases). Between the trimmed V and J ends, which lost 5 bases and 7 bases, there was a span of 15 bases. In germline, CDR1 is SGHNT, CDR2 YENEEA. The CDR3 totals 14 residues. This CDR3 is CASSLGAGPNEQFF. As DNA, the CDR3 is TGTGCCAGCAGCCTTGGAGCAGGGCCAAATGAGCAGTTCTTC.

This clonotype has a handful of counts. This chain uses TRBV27 with TRBJ1-1; 9 bases are shared with TRBD1. Germline assignment: CDR1 MNHEY and CDR2 SMNVEV (reference sequence). V was clipped by 5 bases and J by 3 bases; unmatched bases: 10. The CDR3 totals 16 residues. The CDR3 reads CASSINPGQGDTEAFF. In DNA form, the CDR3 reads TGTGCCAGCAGTATTAATCCGGGACAGGGAGACACTGAAGCTTTCTTT.

This clonotype was seen only a few times. The rearrangement uses TRBV4-1 and TRBJ1-6; TRBD1 might be the D (5 bases). The germline gives CDR1 MGHRA, CDR2 YSYEKL. This CDR3 has 15 amino acids. V lost 1 base and J lost 7, with 11 bases in between. In nucleotides, the CDR3 is TGCGCCAGCAGCCAAGGAGACAGAAGGAATTCACCCCTCCACTTT. It encodes CASSQGDRRNSPLHF.

This rearrangement joins TRBV7-9 to TRBJ1-4, with D tentatively TRBD1 (5 bases). Trimming stripped 5 bases from V and 8 bases from J, with 9 bases between. The CDR3 is made up of 12 amino acids. Germline V gene lookup returns CDR1 SEHNR and CDR2 FQNEAQ (reference sequence). CDR3 in DNA: TGTGCCAGCAGCACAGGACACGAAAAACTGTTTTTT. Translation gives CASSTGHEKLFF.

This chain links TRBV6-6 with TRBJ2-1; TRBD2 agrees at 12 bases. The CDR3 spans 15 residues. The germline gives CDR1 MNHNY, CDR2 SVGAGI (reference sequence). The ends lost 5 bases at V and 12 bases at J; junction bases unmatched: 11. In DNA form, the CDR3 reads TGTGCCAGCAGTCCGGGGCCCCTACTAGCGGGGGGGCAGTTCTTC. Protein: CASSPGPLLAGGQFF.

Within the sample, this clonotype is medium-sized (0.01 to 0.1%). The V and J genes are TRBV7-2 and TRBJ2-5, with D unresolved. CDR1 SGHTA and CDR2 FQGNSA come from the germline V gene. V was clipped by 1 base and J by 4 bases, with 7 bases between them. This CDR3 is built from 13 residues. Written as DNA, the CDR3 is TGTGCCAGCAGCTTAGGGATGGGAGAGACCCAGTACTTC. This encodes CASSLGMGETQYF.

The CDR3 protein is CASSFRNSYEQYF. The CDR3 bases are TGTGCCAGCAGTTTCAGGAATTCCTACGAGCAGTACTTC. This sequence joins TRBV27 and TRBJ2-7; the D is unclear. The CDR3 contains 13 residues. The V and J ends lost 3 bases and 1 base respectively, with 7 bases between them. CDR1 is MNHEY and CDR2 is SMNVEV in the germline V gene (reference sequence).